This is a list of T cell receptor beta chains from one sample in a study of OX40 agonist ivuxolimab in advanced cancers. Only in-frame clones appear in the TCRdb table, and some are missing; sequencing was by immunoSEQ multiplex PCR. Here the sample spans roughly 100,000 clones, about nine tenths being singletons. The sequenced sample was CD4+ or CD8+ T cells sorted from blood, obtained in a trial of the OX40 agonist ivuxolimab. Source of these receptors: an adult with an advanced solid tumor such as melanoma, head and neck, liver or kidney cancer. CDR3s leave out the opening cysteine and the closing phenylalanine or tryptophan.

TRBV7-2	ASSPRRETQY
TRBV9	ASSVVGLAGGPSGANVLT
TRBV6-5	ASSSTADRRGQPQH
TRBV10-3	ATQKWERTGELF
TRBV2	ANLAGSSTDTQY
TRBV7-9	ASSLFGDSGVSTQY
TRBV7-2	ASSPHSRAALTEKLF
TRBV6-1	ATTGGLATNEQF
TRBV11-3	ASSSGLVAVGSQY
TRBV9	ASSVARGVGETQY
TRBV7-2	ASSAQTGVRTDTQY
TRBV2	ASSSGATEAF
TRBV7-8	ASSLNWQPTDTQY
TRBV29-1	SVGAGGQETQY
TRBV11-3	ASSRQGGTGELF
TRBV7-6	ASSLLAGVSETQY
TRBV19	ASRYTGVANQPQH
TRBV10-3	AISESRTSGRAYNEQF
TRBV5-1	ASSLGLAGDRADTQY
TRBV19	ASSKRADQIPYGYT
TRBV5-3	ARSPRGFGNTIY
TRBV5-8	ASVRFQTF
TRBV7-2	ASSLEISQDTQY
TRBV6-5	ASSATGGQPQH
TRBV25-1	ASSEFGSSGRSDTQY
TRBV18	ASSPPDLNYNEQF
TRBV30	AWGYSGTYNSPLH
TRBV27	ASRGLAEGPSYNEQF
TRBV7-3	ASSFSGNLIDTQY
TRBV10-3	AISGQRDRELF
TRBV7-8	ASSSTRTGFEQY
TRBV20-1	SARTTYEQY
TRBV28	ATFDRADYGYT
TRBV5-4	ASSLGRENEQF
TRBV6-5	ASSPTAYGYT
TRBV9	ASSSSRLAGSSETQY
TRBV4-3	ASSQILGGRAYEQY
TRBV18	ASSPRDSGSSPLH
TRBV4-1	ASSQDPYRDTPKTYGYT
TRBV19	ASSAGQEENIQY
TRBV23-1	ASSQPAVLDSGTGTDTQY
TRBV30	AWGKGGDTQY
TRBV11-3	ASSLGLQQPQH
TRBV1	TSSQGQGFRNEQY
TRBV27	ASKSPPLELAGPSYNEQF
TRBV19	ASTKTSGQETQY
TRBV9	ASSVDSGGLGTEAF
TRBV5-1	ASSLTNRGSYGYT
TRBV18	ASGQGTDTQY
TRBV5-6	ASSLEGRGAF
TRBV18	ASSPLTLNEQF
TRBV15	ATSRDLGSPT
TRBV28	ASSHLAGGSYNEQF
TRBV5-4	ASSLGTDTNYGYT
TRBV6-5	ASSRTSVGYEQY
TRBV30	AWSDKDNPSGANVLT
TRBV5-1	ASSLVEGAEAF
TRBV9	ASGRTGDTDTQY
TRBV19	ASTGTGQTNTEAF